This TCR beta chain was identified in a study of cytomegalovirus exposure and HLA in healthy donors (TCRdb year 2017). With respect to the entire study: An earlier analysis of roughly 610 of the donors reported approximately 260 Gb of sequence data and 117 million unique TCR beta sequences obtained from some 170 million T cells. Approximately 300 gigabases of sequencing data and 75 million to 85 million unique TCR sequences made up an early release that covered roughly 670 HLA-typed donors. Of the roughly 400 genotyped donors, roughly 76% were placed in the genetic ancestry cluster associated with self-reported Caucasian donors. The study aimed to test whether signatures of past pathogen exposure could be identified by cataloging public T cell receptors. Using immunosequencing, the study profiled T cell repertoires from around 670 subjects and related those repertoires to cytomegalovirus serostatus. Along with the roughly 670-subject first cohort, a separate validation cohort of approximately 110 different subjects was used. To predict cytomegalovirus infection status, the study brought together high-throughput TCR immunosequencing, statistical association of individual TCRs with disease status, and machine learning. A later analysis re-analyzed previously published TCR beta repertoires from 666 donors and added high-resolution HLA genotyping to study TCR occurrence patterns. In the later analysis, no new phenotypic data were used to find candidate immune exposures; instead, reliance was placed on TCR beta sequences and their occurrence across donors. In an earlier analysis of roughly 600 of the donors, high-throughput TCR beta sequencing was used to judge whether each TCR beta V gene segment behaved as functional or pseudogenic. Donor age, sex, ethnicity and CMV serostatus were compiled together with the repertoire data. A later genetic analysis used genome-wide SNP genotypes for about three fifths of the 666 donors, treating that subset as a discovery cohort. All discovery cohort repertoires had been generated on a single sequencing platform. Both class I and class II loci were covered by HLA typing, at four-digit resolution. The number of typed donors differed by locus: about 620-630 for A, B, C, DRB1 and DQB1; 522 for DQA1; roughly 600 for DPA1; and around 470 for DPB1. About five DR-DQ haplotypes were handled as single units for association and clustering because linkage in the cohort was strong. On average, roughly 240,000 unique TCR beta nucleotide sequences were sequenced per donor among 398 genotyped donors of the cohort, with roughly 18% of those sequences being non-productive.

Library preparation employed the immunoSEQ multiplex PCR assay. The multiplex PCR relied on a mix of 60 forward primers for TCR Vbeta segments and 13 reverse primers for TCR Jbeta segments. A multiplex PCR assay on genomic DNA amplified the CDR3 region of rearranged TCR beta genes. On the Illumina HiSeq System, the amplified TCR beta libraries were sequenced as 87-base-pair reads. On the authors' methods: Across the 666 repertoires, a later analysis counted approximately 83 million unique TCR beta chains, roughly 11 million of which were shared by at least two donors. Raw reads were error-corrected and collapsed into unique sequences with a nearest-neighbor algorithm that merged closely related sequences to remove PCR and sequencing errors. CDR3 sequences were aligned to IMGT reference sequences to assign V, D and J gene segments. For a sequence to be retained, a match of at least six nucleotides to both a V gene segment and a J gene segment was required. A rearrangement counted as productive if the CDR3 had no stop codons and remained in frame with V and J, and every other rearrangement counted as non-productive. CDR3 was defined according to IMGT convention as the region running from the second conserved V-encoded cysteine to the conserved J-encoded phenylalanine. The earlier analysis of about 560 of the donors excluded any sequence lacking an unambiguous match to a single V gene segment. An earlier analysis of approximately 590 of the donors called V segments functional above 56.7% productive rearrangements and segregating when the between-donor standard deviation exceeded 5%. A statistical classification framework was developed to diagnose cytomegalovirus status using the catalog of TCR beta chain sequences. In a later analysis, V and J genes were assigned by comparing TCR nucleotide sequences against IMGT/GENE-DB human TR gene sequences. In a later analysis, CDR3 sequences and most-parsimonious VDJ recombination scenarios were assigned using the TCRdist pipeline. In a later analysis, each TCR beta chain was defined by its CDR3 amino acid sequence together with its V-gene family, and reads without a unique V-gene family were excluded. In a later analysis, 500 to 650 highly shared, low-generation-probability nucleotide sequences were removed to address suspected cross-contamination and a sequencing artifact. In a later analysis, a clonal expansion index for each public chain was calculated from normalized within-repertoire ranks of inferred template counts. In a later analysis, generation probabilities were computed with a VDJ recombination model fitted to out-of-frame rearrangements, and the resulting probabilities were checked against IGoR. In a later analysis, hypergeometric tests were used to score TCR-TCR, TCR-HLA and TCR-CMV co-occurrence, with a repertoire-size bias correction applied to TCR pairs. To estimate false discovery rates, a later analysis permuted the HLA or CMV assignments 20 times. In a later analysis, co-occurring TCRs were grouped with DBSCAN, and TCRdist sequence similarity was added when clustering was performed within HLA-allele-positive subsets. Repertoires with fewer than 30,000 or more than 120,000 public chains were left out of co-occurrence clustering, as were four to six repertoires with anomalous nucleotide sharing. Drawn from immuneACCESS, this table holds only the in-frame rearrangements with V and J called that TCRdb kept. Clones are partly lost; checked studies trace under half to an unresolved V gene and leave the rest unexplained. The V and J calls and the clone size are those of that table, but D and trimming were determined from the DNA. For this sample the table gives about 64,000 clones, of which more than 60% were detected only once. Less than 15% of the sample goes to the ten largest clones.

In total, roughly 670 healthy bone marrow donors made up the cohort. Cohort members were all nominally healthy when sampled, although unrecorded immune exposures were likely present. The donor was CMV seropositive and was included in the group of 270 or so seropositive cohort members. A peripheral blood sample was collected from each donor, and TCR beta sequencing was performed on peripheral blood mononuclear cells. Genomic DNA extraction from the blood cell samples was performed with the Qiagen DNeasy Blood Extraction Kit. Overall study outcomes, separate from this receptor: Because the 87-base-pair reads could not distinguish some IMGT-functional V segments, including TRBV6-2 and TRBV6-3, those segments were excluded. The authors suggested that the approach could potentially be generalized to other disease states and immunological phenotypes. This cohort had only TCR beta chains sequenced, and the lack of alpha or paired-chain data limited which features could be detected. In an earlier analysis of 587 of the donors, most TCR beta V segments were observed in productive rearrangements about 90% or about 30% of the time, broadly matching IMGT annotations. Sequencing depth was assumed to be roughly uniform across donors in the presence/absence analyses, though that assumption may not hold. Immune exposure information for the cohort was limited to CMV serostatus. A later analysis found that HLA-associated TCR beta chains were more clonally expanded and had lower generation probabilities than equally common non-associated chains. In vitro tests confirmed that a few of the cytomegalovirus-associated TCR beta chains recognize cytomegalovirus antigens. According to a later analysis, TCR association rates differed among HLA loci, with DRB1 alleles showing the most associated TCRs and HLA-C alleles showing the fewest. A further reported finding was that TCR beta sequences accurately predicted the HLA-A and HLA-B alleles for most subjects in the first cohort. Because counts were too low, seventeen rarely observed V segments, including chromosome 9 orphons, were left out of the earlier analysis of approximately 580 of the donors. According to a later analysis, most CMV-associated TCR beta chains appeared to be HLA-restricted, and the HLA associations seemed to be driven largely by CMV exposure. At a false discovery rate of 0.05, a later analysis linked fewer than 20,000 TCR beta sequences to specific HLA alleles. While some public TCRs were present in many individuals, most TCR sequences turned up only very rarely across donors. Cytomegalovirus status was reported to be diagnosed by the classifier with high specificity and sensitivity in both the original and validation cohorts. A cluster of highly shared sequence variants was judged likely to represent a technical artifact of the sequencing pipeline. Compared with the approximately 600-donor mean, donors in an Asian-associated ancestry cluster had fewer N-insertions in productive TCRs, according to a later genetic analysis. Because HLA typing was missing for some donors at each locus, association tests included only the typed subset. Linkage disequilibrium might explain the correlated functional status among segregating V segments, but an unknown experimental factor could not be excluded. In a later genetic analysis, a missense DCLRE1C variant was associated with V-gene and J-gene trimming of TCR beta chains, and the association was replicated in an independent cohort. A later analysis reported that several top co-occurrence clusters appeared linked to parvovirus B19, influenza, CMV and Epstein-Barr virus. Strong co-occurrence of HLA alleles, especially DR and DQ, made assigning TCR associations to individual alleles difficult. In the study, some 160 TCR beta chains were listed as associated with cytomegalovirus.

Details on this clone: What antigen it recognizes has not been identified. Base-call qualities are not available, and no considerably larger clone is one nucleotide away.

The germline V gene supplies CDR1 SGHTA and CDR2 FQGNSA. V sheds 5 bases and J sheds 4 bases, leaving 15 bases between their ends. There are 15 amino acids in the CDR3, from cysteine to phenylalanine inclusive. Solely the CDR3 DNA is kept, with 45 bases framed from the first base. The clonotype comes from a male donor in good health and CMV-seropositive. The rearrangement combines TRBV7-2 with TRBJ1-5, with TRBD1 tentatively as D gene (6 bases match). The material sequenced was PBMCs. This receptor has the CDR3 CASSAHGTQNQPQHF. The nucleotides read TGTGCCAGCAGCGCGCACGGGACACAGAATCAGCCCCAGCATTTT.